The sample holds many counts of the clone carrying this T cell receptor beta chain. Its antigen is as yet unknown. Sample time point: patch test 2, 6 weeks after DPC sensitization. Treatment meaning: therapeutic diphenylcyclopropenone sensitization with weekly scalp DPC. In every case, blood was obtained before the patch test was applied. The data were taken from a study of human T cells and chemical hapten exposure. Study overall: TCR yield per sample varied, mainly due to pooled library volumes. Findings and caveats of the study: Having alopecia, donors may respond immunologically unlike healthy people.

TCRdb reanalysed the RACE reads using MiXCR and keeps one entry per CDR3 protein. Counted here are a few hundred thousand distinct CDR3 sequences, just under 6.5% occurring once; the ten biggest clones make up about 5.6%. Germline V gene sequence: CDR1 SGHTA, CDR2 FQGTGA. The trim removed 6 bases at V and 0 bases at J, leaving 11 bases unmatched. The length of the CDR3 is 17 residues. Sequencing used whole blood, obtained in connection with sensitization to the hapten diphenylcyclopropenone (DPC). This receptor was taken from a woman between 18 and 29 years old with alopecia areata. Some clones in this sample may be carry-over from other donors' samples. The rearrangement uses TRBV7-3 and TRBJ1-1, with TRBD1 identical over 9 bases. CDR3 nucleotides: TGTGCCAGCAGTCAATATCCGGGACAGGGATTGAACACTGAAGCTTTCTTT. Translated: CASSQYPGQGLNTEAFF.